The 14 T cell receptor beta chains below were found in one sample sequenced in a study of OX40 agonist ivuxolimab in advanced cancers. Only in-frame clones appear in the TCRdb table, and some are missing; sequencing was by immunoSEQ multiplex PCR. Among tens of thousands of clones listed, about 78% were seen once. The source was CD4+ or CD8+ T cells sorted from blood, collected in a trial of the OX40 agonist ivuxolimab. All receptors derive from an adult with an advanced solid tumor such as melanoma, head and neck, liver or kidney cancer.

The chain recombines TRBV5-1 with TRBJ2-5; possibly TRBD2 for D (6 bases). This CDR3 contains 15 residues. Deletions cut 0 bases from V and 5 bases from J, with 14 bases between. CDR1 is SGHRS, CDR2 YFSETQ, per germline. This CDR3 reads CASSLGLVVAETQYF. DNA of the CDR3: TGCGCCAGCAGCTTGGGACTAGTCGTAGCGGAGACCCAGTACTTC.

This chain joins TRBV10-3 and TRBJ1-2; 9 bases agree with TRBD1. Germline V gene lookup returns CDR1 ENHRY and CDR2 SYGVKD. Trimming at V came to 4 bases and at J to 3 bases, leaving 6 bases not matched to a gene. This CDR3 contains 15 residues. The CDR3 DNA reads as TGTGCCATCAGTGGCCCCGGGACAGGGCACTATGGCTACACCTTC. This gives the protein CAISGPGTGHYGYTF.

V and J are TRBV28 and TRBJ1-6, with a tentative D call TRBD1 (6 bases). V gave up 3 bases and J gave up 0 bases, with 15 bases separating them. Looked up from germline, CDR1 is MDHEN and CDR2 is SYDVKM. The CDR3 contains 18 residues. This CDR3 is CASSFVTGGYSYNSPLHF. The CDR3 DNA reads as TGTGCCAGCAGTTTTGTGACAGGAGGCTACTCCTATAATTCACCCCTCCACTTT.

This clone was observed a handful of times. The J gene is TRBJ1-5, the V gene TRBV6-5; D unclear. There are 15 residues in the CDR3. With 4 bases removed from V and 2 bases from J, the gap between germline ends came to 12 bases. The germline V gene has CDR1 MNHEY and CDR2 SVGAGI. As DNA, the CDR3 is TGTGCCAGCAGTTTTATGGTTATGGGCAATCAGCCCCAGCATTTT. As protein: CASSFMVMGNQPQHF.

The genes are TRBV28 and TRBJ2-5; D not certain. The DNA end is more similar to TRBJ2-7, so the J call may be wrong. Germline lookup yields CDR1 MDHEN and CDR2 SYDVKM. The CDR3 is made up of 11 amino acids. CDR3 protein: CASRTIYEQYF. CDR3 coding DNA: TGTGCCAGCAGGACCATCTACGAGCAGTACTTC.

The CDR3 DNA is TGTGCCAGTAGTCCGCGGGAGGGGTCAGATACGCAGTATTTT. Encoded protein: CASSPREGSDTQYF. The J gene is TRBJ2-3, the V gene TRBV19; 9 positions agree with TRBD2. J gave up 4 bases and V 5 bases, and 4 bases lay outside the gene matches. The CDR3 loop spans 14 amino acids. Germline values: CDR1 LNHDA, CDR2 SQIVND (reference sequence).

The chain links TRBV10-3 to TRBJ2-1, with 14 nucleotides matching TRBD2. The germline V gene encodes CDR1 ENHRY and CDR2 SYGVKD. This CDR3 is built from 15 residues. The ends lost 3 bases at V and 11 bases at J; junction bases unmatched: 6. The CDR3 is CAISDPGLAGEKQFF. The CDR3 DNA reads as TGTGCCATCAGTGACCCGGGACTAGCGGGAGAAAAGCAGTTCTTC.

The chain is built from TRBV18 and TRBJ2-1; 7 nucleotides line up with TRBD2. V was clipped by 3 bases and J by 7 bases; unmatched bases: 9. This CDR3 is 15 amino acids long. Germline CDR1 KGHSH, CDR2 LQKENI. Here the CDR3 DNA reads TGTGCCAGCTCACCCCTGGCGGGAGACGGGAATGAGCAGTTCTTC. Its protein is CASSPLAGDGNEQFF. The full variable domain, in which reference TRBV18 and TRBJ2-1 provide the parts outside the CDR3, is NAGVMQNPRHLVRRRGQEARLRCSPMKGHSHVYWYRQLPEEGLKFMVYLQKENIIDESGMPKERFSAEFPKEGPSILRIQQVVRGDSAAYFCASSPLAGDGNEQFFGPGTRLTVL.

CDR3: CASGLNNYGYTF. DNA for the CDR3: TGTGCCAGCGGTCTGAACAACTATGGCTACACCTTC. This rearrangement joins TRBV28 to TRBJ1-2; no clear D gene. V was pared by 8 bases and J by 2 bases, with 9 bases between. The CDR3 covers 12 residues. Germline assignment: CDR1 MDHEN and CDR2 SYDVKM.

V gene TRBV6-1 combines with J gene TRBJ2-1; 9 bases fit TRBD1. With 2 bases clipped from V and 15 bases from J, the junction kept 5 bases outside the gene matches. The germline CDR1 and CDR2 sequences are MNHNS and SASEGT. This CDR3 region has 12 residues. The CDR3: CASSEQDRGTFF. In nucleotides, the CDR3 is TGTGCCAGCAGTGAACAGGACAGGGGTACGTTCTTC.

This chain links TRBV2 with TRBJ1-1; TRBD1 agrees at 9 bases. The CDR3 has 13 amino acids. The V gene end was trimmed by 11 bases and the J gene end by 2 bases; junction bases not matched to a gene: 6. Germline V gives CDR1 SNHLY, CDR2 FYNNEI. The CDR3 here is CAARQGDNTEAFF. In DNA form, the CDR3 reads TGTGCCGCTAGACAGGGGGACAACACTGAAGCTTTCTTT. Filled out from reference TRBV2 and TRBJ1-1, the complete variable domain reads EPEVTQTPSHQVTQMGQEVILRCVPISNHLYFYWYRQILGQKVEFLVSFYNNEISEKSEIFDDQFSVERPDGSNFTLKIRSTKLEDSAMYFCAARQGDNTEAFFGQGTRLTVV.

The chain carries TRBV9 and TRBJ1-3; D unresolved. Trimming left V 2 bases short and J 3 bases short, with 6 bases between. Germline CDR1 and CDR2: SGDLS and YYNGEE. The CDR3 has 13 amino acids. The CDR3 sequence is CASSVGYGNTIYF. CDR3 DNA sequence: TGTGCCAGCAGCGTGGGCTATGGAAACACCATATATTTT.

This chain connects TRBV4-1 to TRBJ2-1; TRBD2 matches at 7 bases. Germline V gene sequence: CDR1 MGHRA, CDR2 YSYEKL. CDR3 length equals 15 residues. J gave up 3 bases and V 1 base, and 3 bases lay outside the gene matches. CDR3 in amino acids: CASSQGAGVYNEQFF. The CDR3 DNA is TGCGCCAGCAGCCAAGGGGCGGGAGTCTACAATGAGCAGTTCTTC.

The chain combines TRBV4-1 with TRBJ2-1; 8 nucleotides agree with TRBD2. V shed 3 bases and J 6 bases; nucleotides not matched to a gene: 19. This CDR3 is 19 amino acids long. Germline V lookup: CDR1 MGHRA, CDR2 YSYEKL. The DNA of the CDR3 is TGCGCCAGCAGCCAGATCCCTTTGAACCCAGCGGGAGTGGTCAATGAGCAGTTCTTC. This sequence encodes CASSQIPLNPAGVVNEQFF.